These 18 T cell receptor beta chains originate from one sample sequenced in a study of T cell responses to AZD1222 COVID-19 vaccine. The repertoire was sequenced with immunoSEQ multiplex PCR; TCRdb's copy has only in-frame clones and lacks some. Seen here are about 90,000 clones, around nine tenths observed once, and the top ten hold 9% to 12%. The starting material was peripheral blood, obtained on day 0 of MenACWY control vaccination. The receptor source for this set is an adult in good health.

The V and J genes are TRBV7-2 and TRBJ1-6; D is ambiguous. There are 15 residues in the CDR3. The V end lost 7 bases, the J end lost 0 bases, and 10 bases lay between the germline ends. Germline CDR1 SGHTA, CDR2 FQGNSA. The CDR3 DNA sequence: TGTGCCAGCACCCTGGGAAGCTCCTATAATTCACCCCTCCACTTT. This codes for CASTLGSSYNSPLHF. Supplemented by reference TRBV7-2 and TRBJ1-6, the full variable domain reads GAGVSQSPSNKVTEKGKDVELRCDPISGHTALYWYRQSLGQGLEFLIYFQGNSAPDKSGLPSDRFSAERTGGSVSTLTIQRTQQEDSAVYLCASTLGSSYNSPLHFGNGTRLTVT.

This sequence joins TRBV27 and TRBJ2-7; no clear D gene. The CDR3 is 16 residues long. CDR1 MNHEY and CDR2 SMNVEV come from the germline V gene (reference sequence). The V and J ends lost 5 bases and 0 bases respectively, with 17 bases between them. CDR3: CASSTTPPMSSYEQYF. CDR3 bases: TGTGCCAGCAGTACCACGCCGCCAATGAGCTCCTACGAGCAGTACTTC.

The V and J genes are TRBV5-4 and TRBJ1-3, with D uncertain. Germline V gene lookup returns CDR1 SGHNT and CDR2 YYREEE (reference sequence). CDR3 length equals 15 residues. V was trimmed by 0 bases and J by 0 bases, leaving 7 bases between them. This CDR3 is CASSLDSASGNTIYF. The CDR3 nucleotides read TGTGCCAGCAGCTTGGACAGCGCCTCTGGAAACACCATATATTTT.

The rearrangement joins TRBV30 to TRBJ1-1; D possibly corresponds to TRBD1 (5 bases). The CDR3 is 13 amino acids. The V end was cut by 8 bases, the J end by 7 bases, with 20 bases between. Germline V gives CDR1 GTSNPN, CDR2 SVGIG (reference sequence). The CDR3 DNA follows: TGTGCCCGGGACGGGGGATGGGGGGATGAAGCTTTCTTT. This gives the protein CARDGGWGDEAFF.

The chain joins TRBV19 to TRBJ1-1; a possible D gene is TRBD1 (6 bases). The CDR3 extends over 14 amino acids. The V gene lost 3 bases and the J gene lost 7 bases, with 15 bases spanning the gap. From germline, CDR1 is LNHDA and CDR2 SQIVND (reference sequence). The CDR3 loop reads CASSMRTVPIEAFF. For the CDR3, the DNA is TGTGCCAGTAGTATGCGGACAGTACCCATTGAAGCTTTCTTT.

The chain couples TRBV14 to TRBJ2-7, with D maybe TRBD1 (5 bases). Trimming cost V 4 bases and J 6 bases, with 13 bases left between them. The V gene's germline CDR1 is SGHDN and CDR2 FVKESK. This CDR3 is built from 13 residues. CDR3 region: CASSPVTVGEQYF. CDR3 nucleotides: TGTGCCAGCAGCCCAGTGACAGTTGGCGAGCAGTACTTC. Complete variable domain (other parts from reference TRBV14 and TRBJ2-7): EAGVTQFPSHSVIEKGQTVTLRCDPISGHDNLYWYRRVMGKEIKFLLHFVKESKQDESGMPNNRFLAERTGGTYSTLKVQPAELEDSGVYFCASSPVTVGEQYFGPGTRLTVT.

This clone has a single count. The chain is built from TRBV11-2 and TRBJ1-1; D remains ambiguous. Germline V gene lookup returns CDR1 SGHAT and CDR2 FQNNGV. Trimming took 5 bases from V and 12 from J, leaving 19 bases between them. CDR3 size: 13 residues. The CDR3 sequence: CASSPNPKGAPFF. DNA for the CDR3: TGTGCCAGCAGCCCAAATCCAAAGGGAGCACCTTTCTTT.

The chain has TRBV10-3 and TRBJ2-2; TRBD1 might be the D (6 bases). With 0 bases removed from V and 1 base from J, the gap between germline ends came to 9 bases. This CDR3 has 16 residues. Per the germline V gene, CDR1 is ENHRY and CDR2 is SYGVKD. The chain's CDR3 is CAISESGRGNTGELFF. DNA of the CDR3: TGTGCCATCAGTGAGTCTGGCAGGGGGAACACCGGGGAGCTGTTTTTT.

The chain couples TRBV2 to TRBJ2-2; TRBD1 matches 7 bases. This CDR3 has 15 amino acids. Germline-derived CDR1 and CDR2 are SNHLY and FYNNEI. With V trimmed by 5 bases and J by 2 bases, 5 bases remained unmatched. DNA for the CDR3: TGTGCCAGCAGTATACAGGGGATTAACACCGGGGAGCTGTTTTTT. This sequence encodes CASSIQGINTGELFF.

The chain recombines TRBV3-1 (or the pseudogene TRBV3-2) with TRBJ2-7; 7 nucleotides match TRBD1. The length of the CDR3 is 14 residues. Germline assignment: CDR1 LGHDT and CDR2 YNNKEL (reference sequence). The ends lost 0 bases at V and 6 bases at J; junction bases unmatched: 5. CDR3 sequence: CASSQDTGVGEQYF. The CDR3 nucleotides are TGTGCCAGCAGCCAAGACACAGGGGTAGGCGAGCAGTACTTC.

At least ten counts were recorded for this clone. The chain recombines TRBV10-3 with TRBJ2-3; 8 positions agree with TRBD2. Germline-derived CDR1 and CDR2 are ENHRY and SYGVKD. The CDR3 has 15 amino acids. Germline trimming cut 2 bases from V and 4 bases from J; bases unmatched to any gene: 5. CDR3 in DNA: TGTGCCATCAGTGAGGCAGCGGGGGATGCAGATACGCAGTATTTT. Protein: CAISEAAGDADTQYF.

The CDR3 nucleotides read TGTGCCAGCAGTTTTATAAGGGATGGAAACACCATATATTTT. Amino acids: CASSFIRDGNTIYF. V is TRBV28 and J is TRBJ1-3; D gene uncertain. The germline gives CDR1 MDHEN, CDR2 SYDVKM. CDR3 length: 14 amino acids. Trimming removed 3 bases from V and 3 bases from J, with 9 bases in between. Supplemented by reference TRBV28 and TRBJ1-3, the full variable domain reads DVKVTQSSRYLVKRTGEKVFLECVQDMDHENMFWYRQDPGLGLRLIYFSYDVKMKEKGDIPEGYSVSREKKERFSLILESASTNQTSMYLCASSFIRDGNTIYFGEGSWLTVV.

In DNA, the CDR3 is TGTGCCAGCAGCTTAGACCAGGCAGGCACTTCACCCCTCCACTTT. Its translation: CASSLDQAGTSPLHF. J is TRBJ1-6 and V is TRBV7-8; D not certain. CDR3 length equals 15 residues. Germline-derived CDR1 and CDR2 are SGHVS and FQNEAQ. Trimming shortened V by 1 base and J by 9 bases, and 13 bases separated the two germline ends. The complete variable domain, with remaining parts taken from reference TRBV7-8 and TRBJ1-6, reads GAGVSQSPRYKVAKRGQDVALRCDPISGHVSLFWYQQALGQGPEFLTYFQNEAQLDKSGLPSDRFFAERPEGSVSTLKIQRTQQEDSAVYLCASSLDQAGTSPLHFGNGTRLTVT.

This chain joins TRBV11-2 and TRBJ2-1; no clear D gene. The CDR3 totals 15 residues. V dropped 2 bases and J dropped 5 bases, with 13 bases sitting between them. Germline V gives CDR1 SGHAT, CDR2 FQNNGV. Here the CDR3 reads CASSLRSRINNEQFF. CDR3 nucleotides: TGTGCCAGCAGCTTACGGAGTAGGATAAACAATGAGCAGTTCTTC.

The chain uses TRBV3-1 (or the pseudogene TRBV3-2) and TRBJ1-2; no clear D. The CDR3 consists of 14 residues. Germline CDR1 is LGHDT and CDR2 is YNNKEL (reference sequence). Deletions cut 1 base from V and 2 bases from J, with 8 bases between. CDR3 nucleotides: TGTGCCAGCAGCCAAGGCCGGGCAAACTATGGCTACACCTTC. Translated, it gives CASSQGRANYGYTF.

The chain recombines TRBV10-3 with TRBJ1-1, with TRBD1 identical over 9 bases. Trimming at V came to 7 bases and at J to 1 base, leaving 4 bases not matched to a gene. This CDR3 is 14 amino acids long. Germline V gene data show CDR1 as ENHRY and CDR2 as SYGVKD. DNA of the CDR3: TGTGCCATCACCCGGACAGGGGAGAACACTGAAGCTTTCTTT. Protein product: CAITRTGENTEAFF.

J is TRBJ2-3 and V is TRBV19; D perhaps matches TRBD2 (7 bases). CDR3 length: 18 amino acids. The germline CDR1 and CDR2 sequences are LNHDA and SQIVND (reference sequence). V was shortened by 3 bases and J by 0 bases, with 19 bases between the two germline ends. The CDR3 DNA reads TGTGCCAGTAGTATTGGTGGCGGGGGCCAAACTAGCACAGATACGCAGTATTTT. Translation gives CASSIGGGGQTSTDTQYF.

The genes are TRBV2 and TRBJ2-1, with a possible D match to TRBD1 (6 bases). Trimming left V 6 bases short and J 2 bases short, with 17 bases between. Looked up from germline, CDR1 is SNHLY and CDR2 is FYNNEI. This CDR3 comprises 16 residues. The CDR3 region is CASSPTTGGTYNEQFF. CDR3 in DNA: TGTGCCAGCAGCCCAACGACAGGTGGAACCTACAATGAGCAGTTCTTC.